Here is one T cell receptor (beta chain) with its context. The sample comes from a study of type 1 regulatory T cells. Study information: T-allo10 is an in vitro-generated, Tr1-enriched CD4 T cell product specific for alloantigen.

Germline trimming cut 5 bases from V and 3 bases from J; bases unmatched to any gene: 5. The V gene's germline CDR1 is GTSNPN and CDR2 SVGIG (reference sequence). The CDR3 length is 13 residues. TCRdb used MiXCR to reprocess the reads, holding one entry per CDR3 protein. The data contain approximately 100,000 distinct CDR3 sequences, around 30% of them singletons. The sequence was collected from a human donor in good health. Material for sequencing was CD4+ T cells, either the whole sample or a sorted fraction (not recorded which). This chain connects TRBV30 to TRBJ1-1, with TRBD1 matching over 8 bases. CDR3 coding DNA: TGTGCCTGGCGGGACAGGAGGGACACTGAAGCTTTCTTT. Translating gives CAWRDRRDTEAFF.